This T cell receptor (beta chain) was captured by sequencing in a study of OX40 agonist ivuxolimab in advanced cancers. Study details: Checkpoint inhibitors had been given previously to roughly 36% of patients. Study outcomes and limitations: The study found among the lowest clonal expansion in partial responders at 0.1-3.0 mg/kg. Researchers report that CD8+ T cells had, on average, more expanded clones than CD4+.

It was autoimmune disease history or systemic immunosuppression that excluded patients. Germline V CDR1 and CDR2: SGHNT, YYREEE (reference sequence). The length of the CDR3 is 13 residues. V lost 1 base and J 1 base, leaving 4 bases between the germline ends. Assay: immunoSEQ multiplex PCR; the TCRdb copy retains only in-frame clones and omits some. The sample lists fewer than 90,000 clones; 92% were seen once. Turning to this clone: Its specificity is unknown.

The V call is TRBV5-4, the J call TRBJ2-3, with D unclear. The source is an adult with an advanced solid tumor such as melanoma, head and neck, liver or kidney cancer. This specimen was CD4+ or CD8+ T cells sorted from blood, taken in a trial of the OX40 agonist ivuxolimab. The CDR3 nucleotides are TGTGCCAGCAGCTTGCCCGGCACAGATACGCAGTATTTT. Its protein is CASSLPGTDTQYF. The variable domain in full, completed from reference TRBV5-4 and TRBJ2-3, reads ETGVTQSPTHLIKTRGQQVTLRCSSQSGHNTVSWYQQALGQGPQFIFQYYREEENGRGNFPPRFSGLQFPNYSSELNVNALELDDSALYLCASSLPGTDTQYFGPGTRLTVL.